These T cell receptor beta chains were read from a single sample in a study of T cell responses to AZD1222 COVID-19 vaccine. The table came from immunoSEQ multiplex PCR; TCRdb's copy has only in-frame clones and leaves some out. The table shows over 75,000 clones, with roughly 89% occurring only once. The sequences come from peripheral blood, collected 28 days after the second AZD1222 dose. The receptors derive from an adult who received the AZD1222 COVID-19 vaccine. The CDR3 runs from the conserved cysteine through the conserved F or W. D genes are given only for firm matches. Only part of the rows carry a size: once, few, many, or a class if the clone is expanded.

V: TRBV4-1; J: TRBJ1-3; size: .; D: .; DNA: TGCGCCAGCAGCCAAGTTCCGGGGGTCTCTGGAAACACCATATATTTT; CDR3: CASSQVPGVSGNTIYF
V: TRBV1; J: TRBJ1-5; size: .; D: .; DNA: TGCACCAGCAGCCCACGAGGGAGGGATCAGCCCCAGCATTTT; CDR3: CTSSPRGRDQPQHF
V: TRBV7-2; J: TRBJ1-4; size: .; D: TRBD1; DNA: TGTGCCAGCAGCTTAGCAGGTGGAGGGGGCGTCGTGCGGCTGTTTTTT; CDR3: CASSLAGGGGVVRLFF
V: TRBV16; J: TRBJ1-1; size: .; D: .; DNA: TGTGCCAGCAGCCAATCGAAGGGCAACCGAGCTTTCTTT; CDR3: CASSQSKGNRAFF
V: TRBV9; J: TRBJ1-1; size: .; D: .; DNA: TGTGCCAGCCGAGACAGAGAAGACATGAACACTGAAGCTTTCTTT; CDR3: CASRDREDMNTEAFF
V: TRBV15; J: TRBJ1-1; size: .; D: .; DNA: TGTGCCACCGCAATCCCCTGGAGCACTGAAGCTTTCTTT; CDR3: CATAIPWSTEAFF
V: TRBV6-5; J: TRBJ2-7; size: .; D: .; DNA: TGTGCCAGCAGCCTCGGACAGAACTACGAGCAGTACTTC; CDR3: CASSLGQNYEQYF
V: TRBV19; J: TRBJ2-6; size: .; D: .; DNA: TGTGCCAGTAAAAGGGGAACCTCTGGGGCCAACGTCCTGACTTTC; CDR3: CASKRGTSGANVLTF
V: TRBV28; J: TRBJ1-6; size: once; D: .; DNA: TGTGCCAGCAGAAAAGGGATTTCCTATAATTCACCCCTCCACTTT; CDR3: CASRKGISYNSPLHF
V: TRBV3-1/TRBV3-2; J: TRBJ1-1; size: .; D: TRBD1; DNA: TGTGCCAGCAGCCATCTAGACAGGGCAGTCTGGGGCACTGAAGCTTTCTTT; CDR3: CASSHLDRAVWGTEAFF
V: TRBV27; J: TRBJ1-2; size: .; D: TRBD1; DNA: TGTGCCAGCAGTTTGGACAGGGGGCGGGATGGCTACACCTTC; CDR3: CASSLDRGRDGYTF
V: TRBV28; J: TRBJ2-2; size: .; D: TRBD2; DNA: TGTGCCAGCAGTTTTCGAAGCGGGGGGAGTAGAACCGGGGAGCTGTTTTTT; CDR3: CASSFRSGGSRTGELFF
V: TRBV18; J: TRBJ1-1; size: .; D: .; DNA: TGTGCCAGCTCACCAGAAGGGGGGGCCACTGAAGCTTTCTTT; CDR3: CASSPEGGATEAFF
V: TRBV4-1; J: TRBJ1-4; size: .; D: .; DNA: TGCGCCAGCAGCCAAGTGGGGCCATCGGAGGAAAAACTGTTTTTT; CDR3: CASSQVGPSEEKLFF
V: TRBV6-2/TRBV6-3; J: TRBJ1-2; size: .; D: .; DNA: TGTGCCAGCAGTTTGAATCCGGCCGTGGGGGGCTACACCTTC; CDR3: CASSLNPAVGGYTF
V: TRBV19; J: TRBJ1-6; size: .; D: TRBD1; DNA: TGTGCCAGCAAGGGACAGGGGGCGCGTAATTCACCCCTCCACTTT; CDR3: CASKGQGARNSPLHF
V: TRBV14; J: TRBJ1-1; size: .; D: TRBD1; DNA: TGTGCCAGCAGCTCCCCGGGACAGGGGGCAGTGTACGACACTGAAGCTTTCTTT; CDR3: CASSSPGQGAVYDTEAFF
V: TRBV30; J: TRBJ2-1; size: .; D: .; DNA: TGTGCCTGGAGTTTCGATGAGCAGTTCTTC; CDR3: CAWSFDEQFF
V: TRBV18; J: TRBJ2-2; size: .; D: .; DNA: TGTGCCAGCTCACCACCGGGCCCAGAGGCGAACACCGGGGAGCTGTTTTTT; CDR3: CASSPPGPEANTGELFF
V: TRBV19; J: TRBJ2-7; size: .; D: .; DNA: TGTGCCAGTAGTATAGTTGCCAGTGCGGTCTACGAGCAGTACTTC; CDR3: CASSIVASAVYEQYF
V: TRBV2; J: TRBJ1-4; size: few; D: .; DNA: TGTGCCAGCAGTGAAGGGCAGGGGCCAAGGGAAAAACTGTTTTTT; CDR3: CASSEGQGPREKLFF